Described below is a single T cell receptor beta chain sequence and its context. Antigen unknown. One entry per CDR3 protein, called by TCRdb with MiXCR from the RT-PCR reads. Of about 520,000 distinct CDR3 sequences listed, approximately 7.7% are singletons. The sample comes from a study of response to subunit inactivated influenza vaccine. Overall study results and limits: The authors proposed limited new T cell recruitment per seasonal influenza vaccination.

Trimming pared 1 base from V and 5 bases from J, leaving 11 bases between. The CDR3 consists of 14 residues. Germline assignment: CDR1 SGHDN and CDR2 FVKESK. The sample in question was PBMCs from blood, obtained around 2 years after vaccination. The V gene is TRBV14, the J gene TRBJ1-1; D perhaps matches TRBD1 (6 bases). The TCR was taken from a man between 50 and 69 years old who received an inactivated influenza vaccine. CDR3 sequence: CASSQAKGQTEAFF. The DNA for the CDR3 is TGTGCCAGCAGCCAAGCAAAAGGACAGACTGAAGCTTTCTTT. Full variable domain (outside the CDR3, taken from reference TRBV14 and TRBJ1-1): EAGVTQFPSHSVIEKGQTVTLRCDPISGHDNLYWYRRVMGKEIKFLLHFVKESKQDESGMPNNRFLAERTGGTYSTLKVQPAELEDSGVYFCASSQAKGQTEAFFGQGTRLTVV.